One and the same sample provided the 5 T cell receptor beta chains below, sequenced in a study of T cells expressing NK-cell markers. TCRdb derives one entry per CDR3 protein from the 5' RACE reads, leaving out DNA. Its table records 400,000 to 550,000 distinct CDR3 sequences. The material sequenced was blood T cells: a sorted CD56 or NKG2C T cell subset, CD4+ or CD8+ T cells, or bulk PBMC T cells (not recorded which). These receptors originate from a woman between 18 and 75 years old in good health.

This chain uses TRBV6-5 with TRBJ1-2; TCRdb's D call of TRBD1 is untestable without DNA. The germline V gene encodes CDR1 MNHEY and CDR2 SVGAGI. The CDR3 is made up of 16 amino acids. The CDR3 reads CASSYSSEGGGYGYTF.

This chain links TRBV5-1 with TRBJ1-6; TCRdb's D call, TRBD1, is unchecked because there is no DNA. From germline, CDR1 is SGHRS and CDR2 YFSETQ. The CDR3 consists of 15 residues. The CDR3 here is CASSFLGDHNSPLHF.

CDR3 protein: CASSTGIGNQPQHF. The V call is TRBV7-2, the J call TRBJ1-5; TCRdb returns TRBD1, unconfirmable since there is no DNA. The V gene's germline CDR1 is SGHTA and CDR2 FQGNSA. The CDR3 extends over 14 amino acids.

The rearrangement uses TRBV28 and TRBJ2-7; absent DNA, TCRdb's TRBD2 call cannot be checked. The CDR3 has 16 amino acids. Germline V CDR1 and CDR2: MDHEN, SYDVKM. CDR3 in amino acids: CASSFLPSGERVEQYF. Full variable domain (missing parts from reference TRBV28 and TRBJ2-7): DVKVTQSSRYLVKRTGEKVFLECVQDMDHENMFWYRQDPGLGLRLIYFSYDVKMKEKGDIPEGYSVSREKKERFSLILESASTNQTSMYLCASSFLPSGERVEQYFGPGTRLTVT.

This rearrangement joins TRBV7-9 to TRBJ2-7; absent DNA, TCRdb's TRBD1 call cannot be checked. CDR3 length: 12 residues. CDR1 is SEHNR, CDR2 FQNEAQ, per germline (reference sequence). This CDR3 is CASSQTGPFQYF.